This TCR beta chain was recorded in a study of T-cell memory formation after mild COVID-19. It was 5'RACE with constant-segment primers that produced the TCR alpha and TCR beta cDNA libraries, which carried sample barcodes and UMIs. TCRdb processed the 5' RACE reads anew with MiXCR; each CDR3 protein has one entry. The table includes under 90,000 distinct CDR3 sequences, roughly 14% detected once. The source is an adult woman who had mild COVID-19 (a few samples of this study predate the infection). Cell type and time point are not known. Sequenced: PBMCs or a T cell subset sorted from them (not recorded which).

This chain's CDR3 is CSVEGREDADYEQYF. CDR3 nucleotides: TGCAGCGTTGAAGGCAGGGAGGATGCTGATTACGAGCAGTACTTC. The chain uses TRBV29-1 and TRBJ2-7, with D tentatively TRBD2 (6 bases). The CDR3 length is 15 residues. The ends were cut back, 1 base at V and 4 bases at J, with 17 bases in the middle. Germline V gene sequence: CDR1 SQVTM, CDR2 ANQGSEA.